These 25 T cell receptor beta chains share one sample of origin, sequenced in a study of blood T cell repertoires in COVID-19. Only in-frame clones appear in the TCRdb table, and some are missing; sequencing was by immunoSEQ multiplex PCR. In the table there are fewer than 250,000 clones, about 81% of which are singletons. The source material was PBMCs or T cells enriched from blood (not recorded which). All receptors come from a woman aged 30 to 39 who had recovered from COVID-19.

The chain is built from TRBV2 and TRBJ2-1; D gene unclear. Trimming removed 3 bases from V and 2 bases from J, with 8 bases in between. The V gene's germline CDR1 is SNHLY and CDR2 FYNNEI. The CDR3 sequence is 14 residues long. Here the CDR3 reads CASSDRRTYNEQFF. The CDR3, as DNA: TGTGCCAGCAGTGACCGCAGAACCTACAATGAGCAGTTCTTC.

J is TRBJ2-3 and V is TRBV5-1; 7 bases are a match to TRBD2. From germline, CDR1 is SGHRS and CDR2 YFSETQ. V was pared by 0 bases and J by 3 bases, with 4 bases of the junction left unmatched. The CDR3 spans 15 residues. This chain's CDR3 is CASSLAGTNTDTQYF. The CDR3 nucleotides are TGCGCCAGCAGCTTGGCCGGGACTAATACAGATACGCAGTATTTT.

The V call is TRBV5-1, the J call TRBJ1-3; the match to TRBD1 covers 8 bases. The V gene's germline CDR1 is SGHRS and CDR2 YFSETQ. Losses at the gene ends were 3 bases for V and 4 bases for J; bases not matched to a gene: 6. The CDR3 sequence is 15 residues long. The CDR3 DNA reads as TGCGCCAGCAGCTCAGCGACAGGGGTAGGAAACACCATATATTTT. It is translated as CASSSATGVGNTIYF.

This chain uses TRBV4-2 with TRBJ1-4; a possible D gene is TRBD1 (5 bases). The CDR3 is made up of 17 amino acids. Trimming removed 4 bases from V and 2 bases from J, with 17 bases in between. Germline V lookup: CDR1 LGHNA, CDR2 YNFKEQ. For the CDR3, the DNA is TGTGCCAGCAGCCTCTCTCGGGGGGAAACGACTAATGAAAAACTGTTTTTT. It yields the protein CASSLSRGETTNEKLFF.

The chain employs TRBV24-1 and TRBJ2-1; perhaps TRBD1 as D (6 bases). CDR1 and CDR2 (germline): KGHDR, SFDVKD. This CDR3 has 16 residues. The V end was cut by 3 bases, the J end by 0 bases, with 11 bases between. For the CDR3, the DNA is TGTGCCACCAGTGATACCGACAGGCCCTCCTACAATGAGCAGTTCTTC. This translates into CATSDTDRPSYNEQFF.

The chain employs TRBV2 and TRBJ1-4, with a tentative D call TRBD1 (5 bases). This CDR3 region has 12 residues. The germline V gene encodes CDR1 SNHLY and CDR2 FYNNEI. V was clipped by 6 bases and J by 7 bases, with 9 bases between them. CDR3 sequence (DNA): TGTGCCAGCAGAGCAGACAGTGAAAAACTGTTTTTT. As protein: CASRADSEKLFF.

The chain employs TRBV9 and TRBJ2-4; 7 bases are shared with TRBD1. The CDR3 extends over 14 amino acids. Germline CDR1 and CDR2: SGDLS and YYNGEE. The V segment lost 3 bases and the J segment 8 bases; nucleotides outside the gene matches: 8. The CDR3 loop is CASSGRGGVDIQYF. CDR3 sequence (DNA): TGTGCCAGCAGCGGTCGAGGGGGCGTGGACATTCAGTACTTC. The entire variable domain, with the rest obtained from reference TRBV9 and TRBJ2-4, is as follows: DSGVTQTPKHLITATGQRVTLRCSPRSGDLSVYWYQQSLDQGLQFLIQYYNGEERAKGNILERFSAQQFPDLHSELNLSSLELGDSALYFCASSGRGGVDIQYFGAGTRLSVL.

The rearrangement joins TRBV2 to TRBJ1-1; 10 positions agree with TRBD1. Germline CDR1 reads SNHLY; CDR2 reads FYNNEI. The CDR3 loop spans 12 amino acids. V was clipped by 11 bases and J by 5 bases; unmatched bases: 5. The CDR3 is CAGDRGQTEAFF. CDR3 coding DNA: TGTGCCGGAGACAGGGGGCAAACTGAAGCTTTCTTT.

The chain couples TRBV7-8 to TRBJ1-6; 7 bases map to TRBD1. The CDR3 length is 17 residues. After removal of 5 bases from V and 4 bases from J, the junction contained 11 bases not matched to a gene. CDR1 and CDR2 (germline): SGHVS, FQNEAQ. This CDR3 reads CASSPPGQQFYNSPLHF. CDR3 sequence (DNA): TGTGCCAGCAGCCCTCCGGGACAGCAATTTTATAATTCACCCCTCCACTTT.

This clone was counted between two and nine times. The chain uses TRBV7-2 and TRBJ2-1; TRBD2 might be the D (6 bases). The CDR3 totals 14 residues. The germline CDR1 and CDR2 sequences are SGHTA and FQGNSA. V was cut by 5 bases and J by 2 bases, with 10 bases left in between. CDR3 residues: CASSPRGTYNEQFF. In nucleotides, the CDR3 is TGTGCCAGCAGCCCGCGGGGTACCTACAATGAGCAGTTCTTC.

The rearrangement joins TRBV11-2 to TRBJ2-7; D remains ambiguous. The V gene lost 7 bases and the J gene lost 12 bases, with 19 bases spanning the gap. Germline V gene sequence: CDR1 SGHAT, CDR2 FQNNGV. The CDR3 runs 12 residues. CDR3 DNA sequence: TGTGCCAGCACCCGCGTCCCCGGCGGCGGGTACGTC. This gives the protein CASTRVPGGGYV.

This chain uses TRBV7-2 with TRBJ2-2, with no clear D. In germline, CDR1 is SGHTA, CDR2 FQGNSA. This CDR3 has 13 residues. V lost 5 bases, J lost 5 bases, and 9 bases lay in between. In nucleotides, the CDR3 is TGTGCCAGCAGCCCAGGTGGGACCGGGGAGCTGTTTTTT. This codes for CASSPGGTGELFF.

CDR3 DNA: TGTGCCAGCAGTTACTCGACAGGGGCCCCCTCCTACGAGCAGTACTTC. It yields the protein CASSYSTGAPSYEQYF. This rearrangement joins TRBV6-6 to TRBJ2-7; 8 nucleotides match TRBD1. The germline V gene has CDR1 MNHNY and CDR2 SVGAGI (reference sequence). The CDR3 length is 16 residues. The junction had 4 bases not matched to a gene; V was cut back by 0 bases and J by 0 bases.

The rearrangement uses TRBV19 and TRBJ2-1; TRBD2 matches 10 bases. The trim removed 5 bases at V and 1 base at J, leaving 2 bases unmatched. Germline CDR1 and CDR2: LNHDA and SQIVND (reference sequence). There are 15 residues in the CDR3. CDR3: CASSSSGGSYNEQFF. The CDR3 nucleotides are TGTGCCAGTAGTTCTAGCGGGGGTTCCTACAATGAGCAGTTCTTC. The whole variable domain, remainder taken from reference TRBV19 and TRBJ2-1, is DGGITQSPKYLFRKEGQNVTLSCEQNLNHDAMYWYRQDPGQGLRLIYYSQIVNDFQKGDIAEGYSVSREKKESFPLTVTSAQKNPTAFYLCASSSSGGSYNEQFFGPGTRLTVL.

This clone was seen a few times. This sequence joins TRBV18 and TRBJ2-4; 9 bases match TRBD1. The CDR3 loop spans 17 amino acids. J gave up 0 bases and V 9 bases, and 12 bases lay outside the gene matches. CDR1 KGHSH and CDR2 LQKENI come from the germline V gene. The CDR3 nucleotides read TGTGCCAGGGCCCCTGGGACAGGGATGGTAGCCAAAAACATTCAGTACTTC. Translation gives CARAPGTGMVAKNIQYF.

The chain links TRBV28 to TRBJ2-7; 9 bases are a match to TRBD1. Germline CDR1 reads MDHEN; CDR2 reads SYDVKM. Trimming took 1 base from V and 2 from J; bases not matched to a gene: 12. The CDR3 has 18 residues. CDR3 bases: TGTGCCAGCAGTTTATCTTCCGGCTGGACAGGGGCTCCCTACGAGCAGTACGTC. This gives the protein CASSLSSGWTGAPYEQYV.

The chain joins TRBV6-4 to TRBJ1-1; 8 bases fit TRBD1. The CDR3 covers 17 residues. Germline values: CDR1 MRHNA, CDR2 SNTAGT. V lost 6 bases to trimming and J lost 0 bases; unmatched junction nucleotides: 12. This chain's CDR3 is CASSSQGAVFLNTEAFF. CDR3 DNA sequence: TGTGCCAGCAGCTCTCAGGGGGCCGTATTCCTGAACACTGAAGCTTTCTTT.

The gene calls are TRBV3-1 (or the pseudogene TRBV3-2) and TRBJ2-7, with 7 bases aligning to TRBD2. After removal of 4 bases from V and 5 bases from J, the junction contained 11 bases not matched to a gene. Germline V CDR1 and CDR2: LGHDT, YNNKEL (reference sequence). The CDR3 runs 15 residues. The CDR3 spells CASSPRLGGLNEQYF. CDR3 bases: TGTGCCAGCAGCCCGAGACTGGGAGGGCTCAACGAGCAGTACTTC.

The V and J genes are TRBV15 and TRBJ1-4; 8 bases agree with TRBD1. V shed 6 bases and J 6 bases; nucleotides not matched to a gene: 6. Germline-derived CDR1 and CDR2 are LNHNV and YYDKDF (reference sequence). This CDR3 region has 14 residues. The CDR3 bases are TGTGCCACCAGGGCGACAGGGGTTTATGAAAAACTGTTTTTT. Amino acids: CATRATGVYEKLFF.

This chain links TRBV27 with TRBJ1-5, with D possibly matching TRBD1 (6 bases). Germline V CDR1 and CDR2: MNHEY, SMNVEV (reference sequence). This CDR3 comprises 14 residues. V was pared by 2 bases and J by 7 bases, with 12 bases between. CDR3 nucleotide sequence: TGTGCCAGCAGTTTACTTGGGGGCACCCAGCCCCAGCATTTT. Amino acid sequence: CASSLLGGTQPQHF.

This chain links TRBV29-1 with TRBJ2-1, with 8 bases aligning to TRBD2. Germline V CDR1 and CDR2: SQVTM, ANQGSEA. The ends lost 8 bases at V and 5 bases at J; junction bases unmatched: 11. The CDR3 runs 14 residues. CDR3 sequence (DNA): TGCAGCCTCCGGGGGGGACTAGAAGACAATGAGCAGTTCTTC. Translation: CSLRGGLEDNEQFF.

The rearrangement joins TRBV6-5 to TRBJ2-2; D gene ambiguous. Germline V gene sequence: CDR1 MNHEY, CDR2 SVGAGI. V lost 6 bases to trimming and J lost 4 bases, with 12 bases between them. CDR3 length equals 14 residues. The CDR3 DNA reads as TGTGCCAGCAGCGAGCGACGAGGCACCGGGGAGCTGTTTTTT. Residues: CASSERRGTGELFF.

This chain connects TRBV19 to TRBJ2-6; 10 bases align to TRBD1. V was pared by 4 bases and J by 0 bases, with 9 bases of the junction left unmatched. The CDR3 length is 19 residues. Germline V gene lookup returns CDR1 LNHDA and CDR2 SQIVND (reference sequence). CDR3 region: CASSTLGQGIASGANVLTF. The CDR3 bases are TGTGCCAGTAGTACCCTGGGACAGGGGATCGCCTCTGGGGCCAACGTCCTGACTTTC.

The genes are TRBV29-1 and TRBJ1-1; 12 bases agree with TRBD1. Losses at the gene ends were 5 bases for V and 5 bases for J; bases not matched to a gene: 15. The CDR3 spans 17 residues. The V gene's germline CDR1 is SQVTM and CDR2 ANQGSEA. CDR3 sequence reads: CSVISGTGGSVWTEAFF. DNA for the CDR3: TGCAGCGTTATCTCCGGGACAGGGGGCTCGGTGTGGACTGAAGCTTTCTTT.

The chain has TRBV25-1 and TRBJ2-1, with 7 bases fitting TRBD1. CDR3 size: 15 residues. The V and J ends lost 10 bases and 3 bases, in that order; junction bases with no gene match: 12. Germline V gene lookup returns CDR1 MGHDK and CDR2 SYGVNS. DNA of the CDR3: TGTGCCAACACACTCACAGGGGACGACTACAATGAGCAGTTCTTC. This codes for CANTLTGDDYNEQFF.